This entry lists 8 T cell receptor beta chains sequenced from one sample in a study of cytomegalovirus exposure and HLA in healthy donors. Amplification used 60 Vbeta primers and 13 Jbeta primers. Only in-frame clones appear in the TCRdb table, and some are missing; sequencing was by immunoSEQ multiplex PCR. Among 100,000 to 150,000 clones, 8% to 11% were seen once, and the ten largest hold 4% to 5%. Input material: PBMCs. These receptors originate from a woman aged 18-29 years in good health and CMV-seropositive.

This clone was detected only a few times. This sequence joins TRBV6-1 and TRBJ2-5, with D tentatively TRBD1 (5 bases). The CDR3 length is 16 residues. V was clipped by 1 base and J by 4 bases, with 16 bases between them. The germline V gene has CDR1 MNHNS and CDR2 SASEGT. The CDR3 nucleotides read TGTGCCAGCAGTGAAGGGAAGGGGTGGGTGCGAGAGACCCAGTACTTC. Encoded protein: CASSEGKGWVRETQYF.

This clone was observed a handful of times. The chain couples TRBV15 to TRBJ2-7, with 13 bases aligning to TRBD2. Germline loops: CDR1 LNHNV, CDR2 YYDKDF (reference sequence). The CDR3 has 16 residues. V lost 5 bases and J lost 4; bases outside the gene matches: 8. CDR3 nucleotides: TGTGCCACCAGCGGGGAAGGACTAGCGGGAGTATACGAGCAGTACTTC. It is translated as CATSGEGLAGVYEQYF. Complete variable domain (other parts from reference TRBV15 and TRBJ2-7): DAMVIQNPRYQVTQFGKPVTLSCSQTLNHNVMYWYQQKSSQAPKLLFHYYDKDFNNEADTPDNFQSRRPNTSFCFLDIRSPGLGDTAMYLCATSGEGLAGVYEQYFGPGTRLTVT.

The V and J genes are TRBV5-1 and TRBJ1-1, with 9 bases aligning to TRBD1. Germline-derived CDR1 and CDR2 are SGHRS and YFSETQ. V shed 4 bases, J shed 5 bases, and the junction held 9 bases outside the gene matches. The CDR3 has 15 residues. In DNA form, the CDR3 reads TGCGCCAGCAGCCCCTGGACAGGACAGGGGACTGAAGCTTTCTTT. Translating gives CASSPWTGQGTEAFF.

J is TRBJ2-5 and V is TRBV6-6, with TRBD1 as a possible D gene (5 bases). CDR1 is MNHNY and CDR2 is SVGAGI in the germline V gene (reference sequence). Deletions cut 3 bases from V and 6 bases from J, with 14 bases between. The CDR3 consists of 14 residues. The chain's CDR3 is CASSYSAGWKTQYF. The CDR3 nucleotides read TGTGCCAGCAGTTATAGTGCAGGGTGGAAGACCCAGTACTTC.

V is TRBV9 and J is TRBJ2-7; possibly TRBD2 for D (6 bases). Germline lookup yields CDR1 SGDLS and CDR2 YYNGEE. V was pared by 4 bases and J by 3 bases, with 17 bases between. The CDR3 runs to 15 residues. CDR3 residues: CASSPSGGRNYEQYF. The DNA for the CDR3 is TGTGCCAGCAGCCCAAGCGGAGGGAGAAACTACGAGCAGTACTTC.

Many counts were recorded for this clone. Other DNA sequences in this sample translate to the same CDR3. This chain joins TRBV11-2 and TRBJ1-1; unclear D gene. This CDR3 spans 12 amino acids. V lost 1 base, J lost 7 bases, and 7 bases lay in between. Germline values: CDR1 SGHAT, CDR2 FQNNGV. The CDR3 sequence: CASSLGGLEAFF. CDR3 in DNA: TGTGCCAGCAGCTTAGGAGGACTTGAAGCTTTCTTT.

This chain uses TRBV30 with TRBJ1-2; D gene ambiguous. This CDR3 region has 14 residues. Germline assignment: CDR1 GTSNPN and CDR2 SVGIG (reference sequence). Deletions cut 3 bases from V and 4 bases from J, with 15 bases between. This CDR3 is CAWRAQPGGYGYTF. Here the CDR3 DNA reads TGTGCCTGGAGAGCCCAACCGGGAGGCTATGGCTACACCTTC.

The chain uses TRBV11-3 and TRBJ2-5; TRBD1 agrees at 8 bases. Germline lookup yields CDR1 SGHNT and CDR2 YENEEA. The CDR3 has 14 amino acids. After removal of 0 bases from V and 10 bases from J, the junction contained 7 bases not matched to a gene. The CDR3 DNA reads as TGTGCCAGCAGCTTAGATCGGACAGGGCTTGGCCAGTACTTC. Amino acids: CASSLDRTGLGQYF.